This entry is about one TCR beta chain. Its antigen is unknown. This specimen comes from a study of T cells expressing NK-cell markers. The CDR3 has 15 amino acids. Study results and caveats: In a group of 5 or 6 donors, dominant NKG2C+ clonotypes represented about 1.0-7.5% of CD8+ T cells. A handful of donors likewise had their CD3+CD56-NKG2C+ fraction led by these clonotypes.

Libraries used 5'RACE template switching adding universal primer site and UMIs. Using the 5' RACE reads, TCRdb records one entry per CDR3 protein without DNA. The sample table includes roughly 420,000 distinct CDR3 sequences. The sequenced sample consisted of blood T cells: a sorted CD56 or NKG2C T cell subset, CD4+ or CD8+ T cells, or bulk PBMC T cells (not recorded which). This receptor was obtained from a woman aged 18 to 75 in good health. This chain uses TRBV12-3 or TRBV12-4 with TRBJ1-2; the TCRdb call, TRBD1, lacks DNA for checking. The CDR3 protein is CASRGGQRANYGYTF.